This T cell receptor (beta chain) was captured in a study of cytomegalovirus exposure and HLA in healthy donors. V gave up 2 bases and J gave up 4 bases, with 12 bases separating them. The germline V gene encodes CDR1 MNHEY and CDR2 SVGAGI. The CDR3 runs to 14 residues. PCR employed 60 Vbeta and 13 Jbeta primers. The method was immunoSEQ multiplex PCR; TCRdb's version includes in-frame clones alone and lacks a portion of them. The data contain some 180,000 clones, about 9.4% of them seen just once; the ten biggest clones take up less than 1.5%. What was sequenced was PBMCs. This sequence was found in a woman aged 25 to 39 in good health and CMV-seropositive. The rearrangement links TRBV6-5 to TRBJ2-7, with D tentatively TRBD2 (5 bases). CDR3 protein: CASSYRGFGYEQYF. For the CDR3, the DNA is TGTGCCAGCAGTTACCGCGGGTTCGGATACGAGCAGTACTTC.